Sequencing of this T cell receptor (beta chain) was carried out in a study of cytomegalovirus exposure and HLA in healthy donors. CDR3 length equals 18 residues. Germline CDR1 SGHNT, CDR2 YYREEE (reference sequence). V lost 3 bases and J lost 3, with 24 bases in between. The PCR used 60 Vbeta and 13 Jbeta primers. Sequencing used immunoSEQ multiplex PCR; TCRdb keeps in-frame clones, though not all of them. The sample records 90,000 or so clones, just under 70% being singletons. The count of this clone is one. The receptor's source is a man aged 50-60 years in good health and CMV-seronegative. The chain employs TRBV5-4 and TRBJ1-2; tentative D call: TRBD1 (5 bases). Material for sequencing was PBMCs. CDR3 in amino acids: CASSSASRVGGGDYGYTF. As DNA, the CDR3 is TGTGCCAGCAGCTCCGCGTCCCGGGTTGGGGGAGGGGACTATGGCTACACCTTC.